These 2 T cell receptor beta chains were sequenced from one sample in a study of Ad26.COV2.S vaccination and SARS-CoV-2 variants. Sequenced by immunoSEQ multiplex PCR; TCRdb stores in-frame clones only, minus some. The sample yields around 300,000 clones, approximately 87% seen once. Stated treatment: approximately 18 received Ad26.COV2.S at low or high dose, single or two shots; roughly five received placebo; per-sample allocation not given. The study sampled participants on day 63 after the first vaccine or placebo injection. The sequences come from peripheral blood, collected in a trial of Ad26.COV2.S vaccine versus placebo. These TCRs come from a person between 18 and 65 years old who received the Ad26.COV2.S COVID-19 vaccine or a placebo.

The J gene is TRBJ2-3, the V gene TRBV6-5, with TRBD1 matching over 7 bases. The CDR3 totals 13 residues. The germline CDR1 and CDR2 sequences are MNHEY and SVGAGI. The V segment lost 4 bases and the J segment 8 bases; nucleotides outside the gene matches: 6. The CDR3 is CASSFNRGGTQYF. CDR3 bases: TGTGCCAGCAGTTTCAACAGGGGTGGTACGCAGTATTTT.

The chain combines TRBV4-3 with TRBJ1-2; D is perhaps TRBD1 (6 bases). V was pared by 1 base and J by 2 bases, with 14 bases between. Germline values: CDR1 LGHNA, CDR2 YSLEER. This CDR3 spans 16 amino acids. CDR3 nucleotides: TGCGCCAGCAGCCAAGTGTTGGACAGCCTCAACTATGGCTACACCTTC. Its translation is CASSQVLDSLNYGYTF.